One sample yielded the 2 T cell receptor beta chains listed below, sequenced in a study of blood T cell repertoires in COVID-19. Assay: immunoSEQ multiplex PCR; the TCRdb copy retains only in-frame clones and omits some. Of fewer than 85,000 clones listed, roughly 89% are singletons. The source material was peripheral blood. The receptors shown here come from a man aged 55 to 69 with acute or convalescent COVID-19.

The chain links TRBV4-3 to TRBJ2-5, with 7 bases matching TRBD1. The CDR3 has 17 amino acids. V was clipped by 0 bases and J by 4 bases; unmatched bases: 11. The germline gives CDR1 LGHNA, CDR2 YSLEER. For the CDR3, the DNA is TGCGCCAGCAGCCAAGATAGTAGAGGGGGCAGGGGAGAGACCCAGTACTTC. It yields the protein CASSQDSRGGRGETQYF.

The chain carries TRBV5-1 and TRBJ1-4; no reliable D call. CDR3 length: 14 amino acids. Germline loops: CDR1 SGHRS, CDR2 YFSETQ. Trimming took off 1 base at V and 0 bases at J, with 4 bases between the two ends. The DNA of the CDR3 is TGCGCCAGCAGCTTGACAGCAACTAATGAAAAACTGTTTTTT. Translated: CASSLTATNEKLFF.